One and the same sample provided the 20 T cell receptor beta chains below, sequenced in a study of Tregs in tolerant kidney transplant recipients. Profiled with immunoSEQ multiplex PCR; TCRdb holds only in-frame clones, not every one. The data contain over 50,000 clones, approximately 85% of them singletons. Material: Tregs from blood, obtained before the transplant. These receptors all come from a human donor who received a combined kidney and bone marrow transplant.

The chain combines TRBV19 with TRBJ2-7; 9 bases line up with TRBD1. This CDR3 contains 15 residues. The V gene end was trimmed by 4 bases and the J gene end by 6 bases; junction bases not matched to a gene: 10. Germline CDR1 LNHDA, CDR2 SQIVND (reference sequence). CDR3 region: CASSNPGQGIIEQYF. In nucleotides, the CDR3 is TGTGCCAGTAGTAACCCGGGACAGGGTATTATCGAGCAGTACTTC.

The V gene is TRBV14, the J gene TRBJ2-5; D unclear. The CDR3 sequence is 13 residues long. Germline lookup yields CDR1 SGHDN and CDR2 FVKESK. The V end was cut by 1 base, the J end by 2 bases, with 5 bases between. CDR3 sequence: CASSQVLQETQYF. The CDR3 DNA reads TGTGCCAGCAGCCAAGTTCTACAAGAGACCCAGTACTTC.

CDR3 nucleotide sequence: TGTGCCAGTAGTACCCTGTTTAGCGGGAGGACCTACGAGCAGTACTTC. Translating it yields CASSTLFSGRTYEQYF. The genes are TRBV19 and TRBJ2-7, with TRBD2 matching over 10 bases. J lost 2 bases, V lost 4 bases, and 8 bases had no gene match. The CDR3 is 16 residues long. The germline CDR1 and CDR2 sequences are LNHDA and SQIVND (reference sequence).

In this sample, this clone turned up a few times. V usage is TRBV30 and J usage is TRBJ1-2; TRBD1 might be the D (5 bases). CDR1 and CDR2 from the germline V gene are GTSNPN and SVGIG (reference sequence). This CDR3 has 14 residues. The ends were cut back, 4 bases at V and 2 bases at J, with 14 bases in the middle. The CDR3 DNA reads as TGTGCCTGGACACCGGGACGGGGAAACTATGGCTACACCTTC. Its protein is CAWTPGRGNYGYTF.

This chain links TRBV5-6 with TRBJ2-7, with TRBD2 matching over 12 bases. V lost 4 bases to trimming and J lost 5 bases; unmatched junction nucleotides: 4. Germline V gene sequence: CDR1 SGHDT, CDR2 YYEEEE. This CDR3 region has 14 residues. CDR3 residues: CASSQGLAGHEQYF. The CDR3, as DNA: TGTGCCAGCAGCCAGGGACTAGCGGGTCACGAGCAGTACTTC.

The genes are TRBV20-1 and TRBJ2-3; D call uncertain. The CDR3 has 10 amino acids. Deletions cut 3 bases from V and 6 bases from J, with 4 bases between. Germline V lookup: CDR1 DFQATT, CDR2 SNEGSKA (reference sequence). In DNA, the CDR3 is TGCAGTGCTAGTTGGGATACGCAGTATTTT. Its translation: CSASWDTQYF.

CDR3 coding DNA: TGTGCCAGCTCACCCGCAGGGGGCGGGCGCACTGAAGCTTTCTTT. It yields the protein CASSPAGGGRTEAFF. V usage is TRBV18 and J usage is TRBJ1-1, with 8 bases matching TRBD1. V gave up 3 bases and J gave up 4 bases; unmatched junction bases: 7. Germline CDR1 and CDR2: KGHSH and LQKENI. The CDR3 sequence is 15 residues long.

CDR3 residues: CASSSSTGTGGRNEQFF. CDR3 sequence (DNA): TGTGCCAGCAGCTCCTCAACCGGGACAGGGGGGCGCAATGAGCAGTTCTTC. The V and J genes are TRBV7-2 and TRBJ2-1, with 11 bases fitting TRBD1. Germline loops: CDR1 SGHTA, CDR2 FQGNSA. The length of the CDR3 is 17 residues. The V gene end was trimmed by 4 bases and the J gene end by 6 bases; junction bases not matched to a gene: 11.

This clone was found once. The V and J genes are TRBV10-3 and TRBJ2-2; D is possibly TRBD1 (5 bases). Per germline, CDR1 ENHRY and CDR2 SYGVKD. V shed 1 base and J shed 0 bases, with 9 bases lying between them. This CDR3 has 16 amino acids. The CDR3 DNA reads as TGTGCCATCAGTGAGTTCTTGACAGCGAACACCGGGGAGCTGTTTTTT. Translating gives CAISEFLTANTGELFF.

This clone was observed a handful of times. The rearrangement links TRBV4-3 to TRBJ1-1; 9 nucleotides match TRBD1. There are 16 residues in the CDR3. Trimming took 4 bases from V and 0 from J; bases not matched to a gene: 6. Germline-derived CDR1 and CDR2 are LGHNA and YSLEER. In DNA, the CDR3 is TGCGCCAGCAGCCCCCGGGACAGGGACTTGAACACTGAAGCTTTCTTT. This sequence encodes CASSPRDRDLNTEAFF.

The rearrangement joins TRBV7-2 to TRBJ2-5; no clear D. Trimming removed 3 bases from V and 4 bases from J, with 9 bases in between. The germline V gene has CDR1 SGHTA and CDR2 FQGNSA. The CDR3 has 13 residues. The CDR3 sequence: CASSLAGRETQYF. As DNA, the CDR3 is TGTGCCAGCAGCTTGGCAGGCAGAGAGACCCAGTACTTC.

The chain recombines TRBV28 with TRBJ2-3; 15 positions agree with TRBD2. This CDR3 region has 19 residues. Germline V gene sequence: CDR1 MDHEN, CDR2 SYDVKM. The junction had 8 bases not matched to a gene; V was cut back by 4 bases and J by 0 bases. CDR3 region: CASSWTSGRENHSTDTQYF. The CDR3 DNA reads as TGTGCCAGCAGTTGGACTAGCGGGAGGGAAAATCATAGCACAGATACGCAGTATTTT.

The table lists this clone with a few counts. J is TRBJ2-7 and V is TRBV11-3, with TRBD2 matching over 16 bases. The germline V gene has CDR1 SGHNT and CDR2 YENEEA. The trim removed 5 bases at V and 3 bases at J, leaving 13 bases unmatched. The CDR3 has 19 amino acids. Here the CDR3 reads CASSRQLGTSGRGDYEQYF. DNA for the CDR3: TGTGCCAGCAGCCGTCAGTTGGGGACTAGCGGGAGGGGAGACTACGAGCAGTACTTC.

This clone was recorded only once. The gene calls are TRBV5-1 and TRBJ2-7; D remains ambiguous. Germline loops: CDR1 SGHRS, CDR2 YFSETQ. Deletions cut 2 bases from V and 0 bases from J, with 6 bases between. The CDR3 has 13 amino acids. CDR3 in DNA: TGCGCCAGCAGCTTCGACAACTCCTACGAGCAGTACTTC. This encodes CASSFDNSYEQYF.

The rearrangement joins TRBV5-1 to TRBJ1-1; D is undetermined. Trimming pared 3 bases from V and 1 base from J, leaving 7 bases between. The CDR3 loop spans 13 amino acids. Looked up from germline, CDR1 is SGHRS and CDR2 is YFSETQ. This chain's CDR3 is CASSYGQNTEAFF. For the CDR3, the DNA is TGCGCCAGCAGCTATGGGCAGAACACTGAAGCTTTCTTT.

The chain is built from TRBV4-3 and TRBJ2-1, with 8 bases lining up with TRBD2. J gave up 4 bases and V 0 bases, and 5 bases lay outside the gene matches. In germline, CDR1 is LGHNA, CDR2 YSLEER. The CDR3 spans 16 residues. This CDR3 reads CASSQDIGRDYNEQFF. For the CDR3, the DNA is TGCGCCAGCAGCCAAGATATCGGGAGGGATTACAATGAGCAGTTCTTC.

This chain connects TRBV30 to TRBJ2-5; D unclear. The V end was cut by 2 bases, the J end by 4 bases, with 5 bases between. The CDR3 sequence is 11 residues long. The germline CDR1 and CDR2 sequences are GTSNPN and SVGIG (reference sequence). For the CDR3, the DNA is TGTGCCTGGAGTTCACGAGAGACCCAGTACTTC. It yields the protein CAWSSRETQYF. Together with reference TRBV30 and TRBJ2-5, the CDR3 gives the full variable domain: SQTIHQWPATLVQPVGSPLSLECTVEGTSNPNLYWYRQAAGRGLQLLFYSVGIGQISSEVPQNLSASRPQDRQFILSSKKLLLSDSGFYLCAWSSRETQYFGPGTRLLVL.

The CDR3 reads CASSHGLARDEQFF. CDR3 bases: TGTGCCAGCAGCCACGGACTAGCCCGGGATGAGCAGTTCTTC. V gene TRBV7-2 combines with J gene TRBJ2-1; 8 nucleotides line up with TRBD2. The ends lost 5 bases at V and 8 bases at J; junction bases unmatched: 8. The CDR3 runs 14 residues. Germline CDR1 SGHTA, CDR2 FQGNSA.

This rearrangement joins TRBV4-3 to TRBJ1-2; D unclear. The V gene's germline CDR1 is LGHNA and CDR2 YSLEER. V was cut by 3 bases and J by 0 bases, with 8 bases left in between. The CDR3 contains 14 residues. The CDR3 spells CASSQARANYGYTF. CDR3 nucleotide sequence: TGCGCCAGCAGCCAGGCCAGAGCTAACTATGGCTACACCTTC.

The chain carries TRBV5-4 and TRBJ1-1, with 10 positions matching TRBD1. Unmatched junction bases numbered 10, after V lost 3 bases and J lost 5 bases. CDR3 size: 16 residues. Looked up from germline, CDR1 is SGHNT and CDR2 is YYREEE (reference sequence). Here the CDR3 DNA reads TGTGCCAGCAGCTCACCCTGGGACAGGGGAGGTACTGAAGCTTTCTTT. This codes for CASSSPWDRGGTEAFF.